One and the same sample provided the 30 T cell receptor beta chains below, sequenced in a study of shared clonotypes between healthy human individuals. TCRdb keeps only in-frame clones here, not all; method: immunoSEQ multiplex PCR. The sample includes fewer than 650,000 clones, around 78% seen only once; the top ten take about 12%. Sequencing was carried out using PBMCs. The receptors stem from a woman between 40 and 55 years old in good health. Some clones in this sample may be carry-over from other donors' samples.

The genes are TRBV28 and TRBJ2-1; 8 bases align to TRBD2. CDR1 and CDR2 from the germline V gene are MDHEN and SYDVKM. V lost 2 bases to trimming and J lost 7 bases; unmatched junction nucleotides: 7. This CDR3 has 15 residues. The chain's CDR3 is CASSLNQGGRNEQFF. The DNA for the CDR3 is TGTGCCAGCAGTTTAAATCAAGGCGGGAGGAATGAGCAGTTCTTC.

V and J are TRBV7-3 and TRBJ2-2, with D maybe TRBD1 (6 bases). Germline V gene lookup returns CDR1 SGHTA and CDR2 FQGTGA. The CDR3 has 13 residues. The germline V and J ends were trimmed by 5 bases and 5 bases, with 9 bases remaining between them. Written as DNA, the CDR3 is TGTGCCAGCAGCCCTCAGGGGACCGGGGAGCTGTTTTTT. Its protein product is CASSPQGTGELFF.

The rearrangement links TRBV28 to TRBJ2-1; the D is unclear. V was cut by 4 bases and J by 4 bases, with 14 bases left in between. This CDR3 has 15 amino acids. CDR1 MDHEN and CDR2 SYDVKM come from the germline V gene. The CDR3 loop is CASSSPGRVYNEQFF. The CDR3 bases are TGTGCCAGCAGTTCCCCGGGTCGGGTGTACAATGAGCAGTTCTTC.

CDR3 nucleotides: TGTGCCAGCAGCCCTCCGACAGGGACCAACGAGCAGTACTTC. Its protein product is CASSPPTGTNEQYF. The V gene is TRBV7-3, the J gene TRBJ2-7; 7 nucleotides align to TRBD1. The CDR3 loop spans 14 amino acids. CDR1 SGHTA and CDR2 FQGTGA come from the germline V gene. The trim removed 5 bases at V and 5 bases at J, leaving 9 bases unmatched.

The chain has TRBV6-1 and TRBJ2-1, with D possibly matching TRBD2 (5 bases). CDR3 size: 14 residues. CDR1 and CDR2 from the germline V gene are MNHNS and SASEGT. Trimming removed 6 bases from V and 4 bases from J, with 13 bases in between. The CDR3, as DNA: TGTGCCAGCAGCTCCCGGGGTTCGTACAATGAGCAGTTCTTC. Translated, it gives CASSSRGSYNEQFF.

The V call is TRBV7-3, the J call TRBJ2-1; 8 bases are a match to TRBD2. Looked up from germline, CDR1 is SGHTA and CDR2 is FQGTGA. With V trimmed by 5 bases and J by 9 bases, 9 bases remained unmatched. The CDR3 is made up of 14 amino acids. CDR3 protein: CASSPGLELTEQFF. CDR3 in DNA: TGTGCCAGCAGCCCGGGACTAGAATTGACTGAGCAGTTCTTC.

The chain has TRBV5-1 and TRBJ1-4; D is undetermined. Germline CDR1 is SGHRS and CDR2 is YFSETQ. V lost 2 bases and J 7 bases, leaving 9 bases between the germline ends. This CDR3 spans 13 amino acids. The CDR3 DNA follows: TGCGCCAGCAGCTTCACTGTGGGTGAAAAACTGTTTTTT. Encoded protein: CASSFTVGEKLFF.

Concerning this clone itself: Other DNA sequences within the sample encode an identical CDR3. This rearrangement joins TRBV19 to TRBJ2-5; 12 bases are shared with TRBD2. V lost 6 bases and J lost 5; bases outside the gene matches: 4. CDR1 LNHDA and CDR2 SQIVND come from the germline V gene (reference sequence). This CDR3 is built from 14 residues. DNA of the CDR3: TGTGCCAGTAGCAGACTAGCGGGAGAGGAGACCCAGTACTTC. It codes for CASSRLAGEETQYF. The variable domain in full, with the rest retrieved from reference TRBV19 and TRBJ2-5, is DGGITQSPKYLFRKEGQNVTLSCEQNLNHDAMYWYRQDPGQGLRLIYYSQIVNDFQKGDIAEGYSVSREKKESFPLTVTSAQKNPTAFYLCASSRLAGEETQYFGPGTRLLVL.

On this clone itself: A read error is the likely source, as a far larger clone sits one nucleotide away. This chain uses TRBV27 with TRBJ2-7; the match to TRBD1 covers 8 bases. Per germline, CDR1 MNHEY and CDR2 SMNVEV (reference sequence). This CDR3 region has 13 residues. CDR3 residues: CAGSQGATYEQYF. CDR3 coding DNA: TGTGCCGGCAGCCAGGGGGCCACCTACGAGCAGTACTTC.

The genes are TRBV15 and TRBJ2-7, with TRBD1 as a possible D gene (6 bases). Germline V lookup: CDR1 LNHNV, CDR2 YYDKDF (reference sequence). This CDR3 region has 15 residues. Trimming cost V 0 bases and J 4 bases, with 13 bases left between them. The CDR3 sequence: CATSRDIQGEYEQYF. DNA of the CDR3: TGTGCCACCAGCAGAGATATACAGGGAGAGTACGAGCAGTACTTC.

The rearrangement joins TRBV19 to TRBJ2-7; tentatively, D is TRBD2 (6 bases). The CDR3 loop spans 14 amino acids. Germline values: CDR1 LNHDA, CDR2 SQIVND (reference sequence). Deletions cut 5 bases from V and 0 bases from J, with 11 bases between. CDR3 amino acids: CASSLAGSSYEQYF. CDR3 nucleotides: TGTGCCAGTAGTCTGGCGGGGTCCTCCTACGAGCAGTACTTC.

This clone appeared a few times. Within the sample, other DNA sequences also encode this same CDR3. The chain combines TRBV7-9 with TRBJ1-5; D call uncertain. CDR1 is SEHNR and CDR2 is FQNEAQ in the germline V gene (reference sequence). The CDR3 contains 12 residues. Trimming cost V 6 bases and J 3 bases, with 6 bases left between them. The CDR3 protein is CASSWDNQPQHF. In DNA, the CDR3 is TGTGCCAGCAGTTGGGACAATCAGCCCCAGCATTTT. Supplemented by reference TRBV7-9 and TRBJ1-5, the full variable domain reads DTGVSQNPRHKITKRGQNVTFRCDPISEHNRLYWYRQTLGQGPEFLTYFQNEAQLEKSRLLSDRFSAERPKGSFSTLEIQRTEQGDSAMYLCASSWDNQPQHFGDGTRLSIL.

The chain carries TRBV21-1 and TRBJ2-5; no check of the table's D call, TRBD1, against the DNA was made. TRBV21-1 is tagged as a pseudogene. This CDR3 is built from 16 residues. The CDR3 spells CASSKASTGGTETQYF. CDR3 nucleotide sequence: TGTGCCAGCAGCAAAGCGTCAACAGGGGGCACTGAGACCCAGTACTTC.

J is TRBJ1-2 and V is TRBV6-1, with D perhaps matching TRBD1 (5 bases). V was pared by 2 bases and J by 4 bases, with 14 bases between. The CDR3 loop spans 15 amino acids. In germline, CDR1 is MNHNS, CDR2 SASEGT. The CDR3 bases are TGTGCCAGCAGTGAAAATTTCGGGGCTATCTATGGCTACACCTTC. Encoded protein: CASSENFGAIYGYTF.

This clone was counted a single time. The CDR3 protein is CASSRSGQGNQPQHF. The DNA of the CDR3 is TGTGCCAGCAGTCGCTCGGGGCAGGGCAATCAGCCCCAGCATTTT. The chain joins TRBV6-5 to TRBJ1-5; D might be TRBD1 (5 bases). The CDR3 sequence is 15 residues long. The germline gives CDR1 MNHEY, CDR2 SVGAGI. The V end lost 5 bases, the J end lost 2 bases, and 13 bases lay between the germline ends.

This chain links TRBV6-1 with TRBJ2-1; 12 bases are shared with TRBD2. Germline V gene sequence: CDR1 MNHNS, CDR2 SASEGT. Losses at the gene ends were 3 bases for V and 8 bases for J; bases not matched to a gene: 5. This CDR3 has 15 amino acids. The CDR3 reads CASSEPGLAGYEQFF. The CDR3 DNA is TGTGCCAGCAGTGAGCCAGGACTAGCGGGATATGAGCAGTTCTTC.

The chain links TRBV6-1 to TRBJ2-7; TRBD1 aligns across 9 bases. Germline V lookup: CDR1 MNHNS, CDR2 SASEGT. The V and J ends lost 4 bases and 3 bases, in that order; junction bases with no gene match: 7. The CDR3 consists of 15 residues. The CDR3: CASSAGQGLFYEQYF. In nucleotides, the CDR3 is TGTGCCAGCAGTGCGGGACAGGGATTGTTCTACGAGCAGTACTTC.

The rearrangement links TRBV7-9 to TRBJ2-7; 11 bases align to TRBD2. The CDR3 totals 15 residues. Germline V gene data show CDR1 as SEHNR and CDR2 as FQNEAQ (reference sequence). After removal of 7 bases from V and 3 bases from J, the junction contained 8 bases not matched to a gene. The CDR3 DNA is TGTGCCAGCAATACCGGGACTAGCGGCTTCTACGAGCAGTACTTC. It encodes CASNTGTSGFYEQYF.

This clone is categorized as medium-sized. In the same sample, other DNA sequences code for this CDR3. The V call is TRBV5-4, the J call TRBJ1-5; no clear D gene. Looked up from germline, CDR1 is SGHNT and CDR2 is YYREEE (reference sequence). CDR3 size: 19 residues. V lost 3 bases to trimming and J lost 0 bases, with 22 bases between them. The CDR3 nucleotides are TGTGCCAGCAGCTGCGGGCGGATCGGGCCCCTTTATAGCAATCAGCCCCAGCATTTT. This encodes CASSCGRIGPLYSNQPQHF.

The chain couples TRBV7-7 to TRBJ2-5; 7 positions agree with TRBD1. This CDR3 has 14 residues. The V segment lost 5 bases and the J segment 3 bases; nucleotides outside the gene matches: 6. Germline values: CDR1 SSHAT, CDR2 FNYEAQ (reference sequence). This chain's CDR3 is CASSLYGTEETQYF. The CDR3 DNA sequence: TGTGCCAGCAGCCTATATGGGACAGAAGAGACCCAGTACTTC.

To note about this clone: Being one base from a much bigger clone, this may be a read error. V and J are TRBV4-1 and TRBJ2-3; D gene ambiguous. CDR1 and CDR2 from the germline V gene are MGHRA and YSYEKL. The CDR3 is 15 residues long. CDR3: CANSQGDGSTDTQYF. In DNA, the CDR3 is TGCGCCAACAGCCAAGGCGACGGTAGCACAGATACGCAGTATTTT.

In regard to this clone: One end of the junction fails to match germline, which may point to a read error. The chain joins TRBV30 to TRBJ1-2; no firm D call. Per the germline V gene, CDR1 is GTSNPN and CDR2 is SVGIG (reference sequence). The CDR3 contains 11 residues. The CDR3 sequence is CSWTLGGGYTF. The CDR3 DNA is TGTTCCTGGACCCTCGGCGGGGGCTACACCTTC.

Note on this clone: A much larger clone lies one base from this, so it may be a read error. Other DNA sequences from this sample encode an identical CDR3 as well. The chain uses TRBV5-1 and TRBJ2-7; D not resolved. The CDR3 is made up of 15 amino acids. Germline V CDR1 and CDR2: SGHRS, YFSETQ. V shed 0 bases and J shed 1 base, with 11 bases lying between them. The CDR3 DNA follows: TGCGCCAGCAGCTTGGGCTCCTCTGGGTCCTACGAGCAGTACTTC. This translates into CASSLGSSGSYEQYF.

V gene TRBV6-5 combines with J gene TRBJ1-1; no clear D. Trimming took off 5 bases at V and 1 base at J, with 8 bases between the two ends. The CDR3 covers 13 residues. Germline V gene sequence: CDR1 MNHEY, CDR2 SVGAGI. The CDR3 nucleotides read TGTGCCAGCAGTACAACACGGAACACTGAAGCTTTCTTT. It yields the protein CASSTTRNTEAFF.

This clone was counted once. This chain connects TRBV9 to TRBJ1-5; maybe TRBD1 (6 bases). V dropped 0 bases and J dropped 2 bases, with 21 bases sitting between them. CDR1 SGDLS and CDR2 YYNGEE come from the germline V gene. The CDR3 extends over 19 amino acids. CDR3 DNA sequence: TGTGCCAGCAGCGTAGGATCAGGGGCAGGCCAAGGCGGCAATCAGCCCCAGCATTTT. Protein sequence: CASSVGSGAGQGGNQPQHF.

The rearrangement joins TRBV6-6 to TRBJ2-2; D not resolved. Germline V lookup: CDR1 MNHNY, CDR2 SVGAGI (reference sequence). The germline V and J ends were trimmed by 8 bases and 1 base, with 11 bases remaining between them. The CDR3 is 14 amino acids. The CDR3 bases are TGTGCCAGCCAGGCCAGATGGAACACCGGGGAGCTGTTTTTT. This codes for CASQARWNTGELFF.

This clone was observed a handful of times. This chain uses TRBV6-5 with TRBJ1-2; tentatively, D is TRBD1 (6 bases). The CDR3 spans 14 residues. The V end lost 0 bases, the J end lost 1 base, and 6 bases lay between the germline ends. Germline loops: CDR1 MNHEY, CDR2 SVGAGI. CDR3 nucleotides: TGTGCCAGCAGTTACTCCAGGGGTAACTATGGCTACACCTTC. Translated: CASSYSRGNYGYTF.

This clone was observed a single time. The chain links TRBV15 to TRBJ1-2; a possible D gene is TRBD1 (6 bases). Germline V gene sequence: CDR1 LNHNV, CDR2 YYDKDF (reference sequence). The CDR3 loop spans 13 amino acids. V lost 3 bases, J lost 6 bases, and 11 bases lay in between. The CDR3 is CATSRDRYNGYTF. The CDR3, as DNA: TGTGCCACCAGCAGGGACAGATACAATGGCTACACCTTC. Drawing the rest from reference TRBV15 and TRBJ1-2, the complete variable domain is DAMVIQNPRYQVTQFGKPVTLSCSQTLNHNVMYWYQQKSSQAPKLLFHYYDKDFNNEADTPDNFQSRRPNTSFCFLDIRSPGLGDTAMYLCATSRDRYNGYTFGSGTRLTVV.

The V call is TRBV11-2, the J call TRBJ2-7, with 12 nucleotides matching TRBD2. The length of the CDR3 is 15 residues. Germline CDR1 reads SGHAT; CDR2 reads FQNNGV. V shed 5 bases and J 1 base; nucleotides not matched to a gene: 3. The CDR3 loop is CASSAGTSGSYEQYF. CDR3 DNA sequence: TGTGCCAGCAGCGCCGGGACTAGCGGGTCCTACGAGCAGTACTTC.

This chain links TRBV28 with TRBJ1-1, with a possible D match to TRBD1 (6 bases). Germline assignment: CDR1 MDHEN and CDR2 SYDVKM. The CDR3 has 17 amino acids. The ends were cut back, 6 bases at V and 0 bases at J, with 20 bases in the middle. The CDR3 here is CASSPPLTGYLNTEAFF. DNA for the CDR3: TGTGCCAGCAGCCCTCCCCTGACAGGATACTTGAACACTGAAGCTTTCTTT.